The rows below give T cell receptor beta chains drawn from one sample of a study of a mutant IDH1 vaccine in newly diagnosed glioma. Antigen specificity for these receptors is unknown. TCRdb keeps only in-frame clones here, not all; method: immunoSEQ multiplex PCR. The sample has around 100,000 clones; roughly nine tenths are singletons. This specimen was PBMCs, taken from a glioma patient whose treatment included an IDH1 peptide vaccine. All receptors come from a woman aged 45-65 years with glioma. The CDR3 runs from the conserved cysteine through the conserved F or W. A D gene is named only where the DNA matches it firmly. Size tells how often a clone was seen (once, few, many) or the class of an expanded clone, and some rows leave it out.

CDR3: CASSRDSSNEKLFF
DNA: TGCGCCAGCAGCCGGGATTCGTCTAATGAAAAACTGTTTTTT
J: TRBJ1-4
size: NA
V: TRBV5-1
D: NA

CDR3: CASSRDGVIAGANEQYF
DNA: TGTGCCAGCAGCCGGGACGGAGTGATAGCGGGGGCCAACGAGCAGTACTTC
J: TRBJ2-7
size: NA
V: TRBV11-2
D: TRBD2

CDR3: CASTRQGPSTDTQYF
DNA: TGTGCCAGTACCCGACAGGGACCTAGCACAGATACGCAGTATTTT
J: TRBJ2-3
size: few
V: TRBV19
D: TRBD1

CDR3: CASSLRQGATYEQYF
DNA: TGTGCTAGCAGCTTACGACAGGGGGCAACCTACGAGCAGTACTTC
J: TRBJ2-7
size: NA
V: TRBV7-7
D: TRBD1

CDR3: CASSPNRVGEQFF
DNA: TGTGCCAGCTCACCAAACAGGGTCGGTGAGCAGTTCTTC
J: TRBJ2-1
size: NA
V: TRBV18
D: NA

CDR3: CASSYSGNEQFF
DNA: TGTGCCAGCAGTTACTCAGGGAACGAGCAGTTCTTC
J: TRBJ2-1
size: NA
V: TRBV28
D: NA

CDR3: CASSFGGAGGGETQYF
DNA: TGCGCCAGCAGCTTCGGGGGAGCGGGGGGGGGAGAGACCCAGTACTTC
J: TRBJ2-5
size: NA
V: TRBV5-1
D: TRBD2

CDR3: CASSAGTDYSPLHF
DNA: TGCGCCAGCAGCGCCGGGACAGATTATTCACCCCTCCACTTT
J: TRBJ1-6
size: NA
V: TRBV5-1
D: TRBD1

CDR3: CASSLANGEKLFF
DNA: TGTGCCAGCAGTTTGGCCAACGGGGAAAAACTGTTTTTT
J: TRBJ1-4
size: NA
V: TRBV27
D: NA

CDR3: CASSQPGQGVLGDEQFF
DNA: TGCGCCAGCAGCCAACCGGGACAGGGGGTTCTTGGGGATGAGCAGTTCTTC
J: TRBJ2-1
size: NA
V: TRBV4-1
D: TRBD1

CDR3: CASSFRESSYNEQFF
DNA: TGTGCCAGCAGCTTCCGGGAGAGCTCCTACAATGAGCAGTTCTTC
J: TRBJ2-1
size: once
V: TRBV7-8
D: NA

CDR3: CASSEDYTSYNEQFF
DNA: TGTGCCAGCAGCGAAGATTACACCTCCTACAATGAGCAGTTCTTC
J: TRBJ2-1
size: NA
V: TRBV7-9
D: NA

CDR3: CASGPGNEQYF
DNA: TGTGCCAGCGGCCCGGGCAACGAGCAGTACTTC
J: TRBJ2-7
size: NA
V: TRBV6-5
D: NA

CDR3: CASSTTTSAQFF
DNA: TGTGCCAGCAGTACCACAACTAGCGCGCAGTTCTTC
J: TRBJ2-1
size: NA
V: TRBV27
D: TRBD2

CDR3: CASSLLGTVNTEAFF
DNA: TGTGCCAGCAGCCTTCTCGGGACGGTGAACACTGAAGCTTTCTTT
J: TRBJ1-1
size: NA
V: TRBV11-2
D: NA

CDR3: CASSQDLASGSYEQYF
DNA: TGCGCCAGCAGCCAAGATCTGGCTAGCGGGAGTTACGAGCAGTACTTC
J: TRBJ2-7
size: NA
V: TRBV4-1
D: TRBD2

CDR3: CASSNRGLDYGYTF
DNA: TGTGCCAGCAGCAACAGGGGGCTTGACTATGGCTACACCTTC
J: TRBJ1-2
size: NA
V: TRBV6-1
D: TRBD1

CDR3: CASSPGTSMYNEQFF
DNA: TGTGCCAGCAGCCCAGGGACTAGCATGTACAATGAGCAGTTCTTC
J: TRBJ2-1
size: once
V: TRBV9
D: TRBD2

CDR3: CASTLTGMNTEAFF
DNA: TGCGCCAGCACCCTCACAGGGATGAACACTGAAGCTTTCTTT
J: TRBJ1-1
size: NA
V: TRBV5-1
D: NA

CDR3: CASSQDPSGRYNEQFF
DNA: TGCGCCAGCAGCCAAGATCCTAGCGGGAGGTACAATGAGCAGTTCTTC
J: TRBJ2-1
size: NA
V: TRBV4-1
D: TRBD2

CDR3: CASSSLQGASEQYF
DNA: TGTGCCAGCAGTTCCCTCCAGGGGGCGAGCGAGCAGTACTTC
J: TRBJ2-7
size: NA
V: TRBV2
D: TRBD1

CDR3: CASSQVSEQYF
DNA: TGTGCCAGCAGTCAGGTTAGCGAGCAGTACTTC
J: TRBJ2-7
size: NA
V: TRBV2
D: NA

CDR3: CASSLGGGDYGYTF
DNA: TGTGCCAGCAGTTTAGGGGGGGGCGACTATGGCTACACCTTC
J: TRBJ1-2
size: NA
V: TRBV28
D: NA

CDR3: CASSRRAGTGDVNIQYF
DNA: TGTGCCAGCTCACGACGCGCCGGGACAGGGGACGTCAACATTCAGTACTTC
J: TRBJ2-4
size: NA
V: TRBV18
D: TRBD1

CDR3: CACFGGTGELFF
DNA: TGTGCCTGTTTCGGGGGCACCGGGGAGCTGTTTTTT
J: TRBJ2-2
size: NA
V: TRBV30
D: NA

CDR3: CASSIRDRSTYSNQPQHF
DNA: TGTGCCAGCAGTATCCGGGACCGATCCACCTATAGCAATCAGCCCCAGCATTTT
J: TRBJ1-5
size: NA
V: TRBV28
D: NA

CDR3: CASSPRHDSGNTIYF
DNA: TGTGCCAGCAGCCCCCGGCACGACTCTGGAAACACCATATATTTT
J: TRBJ1-3
size: NA
V: TRBV11-2
D: NA

CDR3: CASSLSVAIRGHNEQFF
DNA: TGTGCCAGCAGTTTATCGGTAGCCATCCGGGGTCACAATGAGCAGTTCTTC
J: TRBJ2-1
size: NA
V: TRBV27
D: NA

CDR3: CASSKGTLGNTIYF
DNA: TGTGCCAGCAGCAAAGGGACTTTGGGAAACACCATATATTTT
J: TRBJ1-3
size: NA
V: TRBV21-1
D: NA

CDR3: CASSDRGRETQYF
DNA: TGTGCCAGCAGTGATAGGGGGCGTGAGACCCAGTACTTC
J: TRBJ2-5
size: NA
V: TRBV2
D: TRBD1

CDR3: CASSIRGRDTGYTF
DNA: TGTGCCAGTAGTATAAGGGGGCGCGATACTGGCTACACCTTC
J: TRBJ1-2
size: NA
V: TRBV19
D: TRBD1

CDR3: CASSYQVAGGQETQYF
DNA: TGTGCCAGCAGTTACCAGGTAGCGGGAGGGCAAGAGACCCAGTACTTC
J: TRBJ2-5
size: NA
V: TRBV6-6
D: TRBD2

CDR3: CASSPDLDGAYGYTF
DNA: TGTGCCAGCAGCCCTGACCTGGACGGTGCCTATGGCTACACCTTC
J: TRBJ1-2
size: NA
V: TRBV9
D: NA

CDR3: CAQSRGHEQFF
DNA: TGTGCTCAGTCCCGGGGGCACGAGCAGTTCTTC
J: TRBJ2-1
size: few
V: TRBV30
D: NA

CDR3: CASSKGKGADTQYF
DNA: TGTGCCAGCAGCAAGGGGAAGGGGGCAGATACGCAGTATTTT
J: TRBJ2-3
size: NA
V: TRBV21-1
D: NA

CDR3: CASSIQQGRTDTQYF
DNA: TGTGCCAGTAGTATCCAGCAGGGGAGGACAGATACGCAGTATTTT
J: TRBJ2-3
size: once
V: TRBV19
D: NA

CDR3: CASSLARGPKEKLFF
DNA: TGTGCCAGCAGCCTTGCCAGGGGCCCTAAGGAAAAACTGTTTTTT
J: TRBJ1-4
size: NA
V: TRBV5-8
D: NA

CDR3: CASRSQGEGYTF
DNA: TGTGCCAGCAGATCACAGGGTGAGGGCTACACCTTC
J: TRBJ1-2
size: NA
V: TRBV28
D: NA

CDR3: CASSLRRANYGYTF
DNA: TGTGCCAGCAGCCTCCGGCGGGCTAACTATGGCTACACCTTC
J: TRBJ1-2
size: NA
V: TRBV6-1
D: NA

CDR3: CASSLAPGQEKLFF
DNA: TGTGCCAGCAGTTTGGCTCCCGGCCAGGAAAAACTGTTTTTT
J: TRBJ1-4
size: NA
V: TRBV28
D: NA

CDR3: CASSPWDSGADTQYF
DNA: TGTGCCAGCAGCCCCTGGGATAGTGGGGCAGATACGCAGTATTTT
J: TRBJ2-3
size: NA
V: TRBV7-3
D: NA